Each of the 18 T cell receptor beta chains below was sequenced from the same sample in a study of post-analysis software for immune sequencing data. Sequencing libraries made from TCR beta cDNA carried unique molecular identifiers. TCRdb re-called the PCR reads through MiXCR, storing one row per CDR3 protein. Among 400,000 to 500,000 distinct CDR3 sequences listed, 39% were seen once. Which antigens these TCRs recognize remains unknown. Study-level points and caveats: In patients, about 5 TRBV segments were more frequent than in controls, with TRBV5-6, TRBV5-1 and TRBV20-1 among them.

Input material: blood. The source of these receptors is a girl aged 2 to 9 with multiple sclerosis.

The chain has TRBV7-2 and TRBJ2-1; a weak D match, TRBD1 (5 bases). CDR1 SGHTA and CDR2 FQGNSA come from the germline V gene. V was cut by 5 bases and J by 9 bases, with 11 bases left in between. The CDR3 runs to 12 residues. CDR3: CASSIRGSEQFF. For the CDR3, the DNA is TGTGCCAGCAGCATAAGGGGTAGTGAGCAGTTCTTC.

This sequence joins TRBV7-2 and TRBJ2-3; the match to TRBD2 covers 7 bases. V lost 3 bases to trimming and J lost 4 bases; unmatched junction nucleotides: 7. CDR3 length equals 15 residues. From germline, CDR1 is SGHTA and CDR2 FQGNSA. Here the CDR3 DNA reads TGTGCCAGCAGCTTTCAAACGGGGGGAGCAGATACGCAGTATTTT. It specifies CASSFQTGGADTQYF.

This clonotype was counted between two and nine times. V usage is TRBV6-4 and J usage is TRBJ1-4, with a weak D call TRBD1 (5 bases). The V gene lost 2 bases and the J gene lost 1 base, with 5 bases spanning the gap. The germline CDR1 and CDR2 sequences are MRHNA and SNTAGT. The CDR3 loop spans 14 amino acids. The CDR3 sequence is CASSDGGTNEKLFF. For the CDR3, the DNA is TGTGCCAGCAGTGACGGGGGAACTAATGAAAAACTGTTTTTT.

This clonotype was counted a few times. The genes are TRBV7-2 and TRBJ2-3; 10 bases are a match to TRBD2. The CDR3 runs to 18 residues. Germline CDR1 is SGHTA and CDR2 is FQGNSA. The V segment lost 1 base and the J segment 2 bases; nucleotides outside the gene matches: 9. The CDR3 coding sequence is TGTGCCAGCAGCTTAGGTCTAGCGGGAGCCTCCATCACAGATACGCAGTATTTT. It codes for CASSLGLAGASITDTQYF.

This clonotype appeared once. V usage is TRBV6-5 and J usage is TRBJ2-6; TRBD1 matches 7 bases. V dropped 6 bases and J dropped 0; count of bases not matched to a gene: 2. CDR3 length equals 15 residues. The germline gives CDR1 MNHEY, CDR2 SVGAGI. The DNA of the CDR3 is TGTGCCAGCAGGGGACAGTTCTCTGGGGCCAACGTCCTGACTTTC. Its protein product is CASRGQFSGANVLTF.

The table lists this clonotype with a few counts. The rearrangement joins TRBV10-3 to TRBJ2-2; D remains ambiguous. Between the trimmed V and J ends, which lost 0 bases and 3 bases, there was a span of 8 bases. The CDR3 has 15 amino acids. Germline assignment: CDR1 ENHRY and CDR2 SYGVKD. Here the CDR3 DNA reads TGTGCCATCAGTGAGTCGGGCGGAGACACCGGGGAGCTGTTTTTT. This codes for CAISESGGDTGELFF.

The rearrangement uses TRBV7-9 and TRBJ1-1; possibly TRBD1 for D (6 bases). Germline V gives CDR1 SEHNR, CDR2 FQNEAQ (reference sequence). V lost 4 bases, J lost 1 base, and 10 bases lay in between. The CDR3 contains 14 residues. This CDR3 reads CASSSPGQNTEAFF. In nucleotides, the CDR3 is TGTGCCAGCAGCTCCCCGGGACAGAACACTGAAGCTTTCTTT.

In this sample, this clonotype turned up a few times. The chain couples TRBV29-1 to TRBJ2-7; TRBD2 aligns across 10 bases. The CDR3 covers 13 residues. With V trimmed by 5 bases and J by 2 bases, 3 bases remained unmatched. CDR1 and CDR2 from the germline V gene are SQVTM and ANQGSEA. CDR3 nucleotides: TGCAGCGTTCTAGCGGGAGAGACCTACGAGCAGTACTTC. Protein product: CSVLAGETYEQYF.

This rearrangement joins TRBV20-1 to TRBJ1-2, with D possibly matching TRBD1 (5 bases). Germline V gene sequence: CDR1 DFQATT, CDR2 SNEGSKA (reference sequence). The ends were cut back, 5 bases at V and 5 bases at J, with 12 bases in the middle. CDR3 length equals 12 residues. CDR3 in amino acids: CSAVGTDYGYTF. The CDR3 DNA reads as TGCAGTGCTGTTGGGACGGATTATGGCTACACCTTC.

This sequence joins TRBV29-1 and TRBJ1-2; a weak D match, TRBD1 (6 bases). The CDR3 is 13 amino acids. Germline loops: CDR1 SQVTM, CDR2 ANQGSEA. Trimming pared 6 bases from V and 4 bases from J, leaving 15 bases between. This CDR3 reads CSVTTGACYGYTF. The CDR3 DNA reads as TGCAGCGTAACGACAGGTGCCTGCTATGGCTACACCTTC.

The gene calls are TRBV28 and TRBJ2-7; 9 nucleotides line up with TRBD1. Germline values: CDR1 MDHEN, CDR2 SYDVKM. CDR3 length equals 15 residues. J lost 4 bases, V lost 2 bases, and 6 bases had no gene match. The CDR3 loop reads CASSLGNRGPYEQYF. CDR3 nucleotides: TGTGCCAGCAGTTTAGGGAACAGGGGGCCTTACGAGCAGTACTTC.

The V and J genes are TRBV7-9 and TRBJ2-7, with a tentative D call TRBD1 (6 bases). Per the germline V gene, CDR1 is SEHNR and CDR2 is FQNEAQ (reference sequence). This CDR3 spans 13 amino acids. Deletions cut 3 bases from V and 5 bases from J, with 11 bases between. The CDR3 is CASSFDRPDEQYF. The CDR3 DNA reads as TGTGCCAGCAGCTTTGACAGGCCTGACGAGCAGTACTTC.

The chain recombines TRBV5-1 with TRBJ1-4, with D maybe TRBD1 (6 bases). This CDR3 has 21 amino acids. Germline CDR1 SGHRS, CDR2 YFSETQ. With 0 bases removed from V and 0 bases from J, the gap between germline ends came to 24 bases. CDR3 sequence (DNA): TGCGCCAGCAGCTTGGAGGGTCGGGACAACCCGATGGGAGCAACTAATGAAAAACTGTTTTTT. Protein: CASSLEGRDNPMGATNEKLFF.

This chain links TRBV5-1 with TRBJ2-3, with 9 bases fitting TRBD2. This CDR3 has 18 amino acids. The germline CDR1 and CDR2 sequences are SGHRS and YFSETQ. V shed 2 bases and J 0 bases; nucleotides not matched to a gene: 10. The CDR3 DNA sequence: TGCGCCAGCAGCTTCGGTCATAGCGGGGGCCTTAGCACAGATACGCAGTATTTT. Protein product: CASSFGHSGGLSTDTQYF.

The V call is TRBV7-9, the J call TRBJ2-6; 7 nucleotides agree with TRBD1. Germline CDR1 and CDR2: SEHNR and FQNEAQ (reference sequence). V trimming: 7 bases; J trimming: 9 bases; junction bases outside the gene matches: 9. The CDR3 consists of 14 residues. The DNA for the CDR3 is TGTGCCAGCACCGAGGACAGGCCACTCAACGTCCTGACTTTC. This encodes CASTEDRPLNVLTF.

This clonotype was counted once. Germline is not matched at one junction end, which may reflect a read error. V gene TRBV29-1 combines with J gene TRBJ2-1; 11 nucleotides match TRBD2. The CDR3 is 14 amino acids. The germline gives CDR1 SQVTM, CDR2 ANQGSEA. The CDR3, as DNA: TGCGGCGTTGTACCGGCTAGCGGGGGGAATGAGCAGTTCTTC. Translating gives CGVVPASGGNEQFF.

The chain couples TRBV5-1 to TRBJ2-5; D gene ambiguous. Matching the DNA end better, TRBJ2-7 makes the J call doubtful. The CDR3 runs to 13 residues. Per the germline V gene, CDR1 is SGHRS and CDR2 is YFSETQ. CDR3 amino acids: CASSLGVTSEQYF. In nucleotides, the CDR3 is TGCGCCAGCAGCTTGGGGGTGACGAGCGAGCAGTACTTC.

This clonotype appeared a few times. The chain links TRBV29-1 to TRBJ2-1, with D uncertain. There are 12 residues in the CDR3. Germline CDR1 reads SQVTM; CDR2 reads ANQGSEA. V was shortened by 4 bases and J by 3 bases, with 7 bases between the two germline ends. CDR3 residues: CSVAVYYNEQFF. The CDR3 DNA is TGCAGCGTTGCGGTCTACTACAATGAGCAGTTCTTC.